Below, 13 T cell receptor beta chains from the same sample are listed, as sequenced in a study of early T cells in non-severe SARS-CoV-2 infection. TCRdb passed the 5' RACE reads through MiXCR, listing each CDR3 protein once. The sample has about 35,000 distinct CDR3 sequences, 4.5% to 7.5% seen once. Sequencing was done on a sample of whole blood. Source of these receptors: an adult who was a healthcare worker with PCR-confirmed SARS-CoV-2 infection or an uninfected control (not recorded which).

The rearrangement links TRBV7-9 to TRBJ1-1; a possible D gene is TRBD1 (6 bases). Trimming took 5 bases from V and 2 from J, leaving 12 bases between them. The CDR3 is made up of 14 amino acids. From germline, CDR1 is SEHNR and CDR2 FQNEAQ (reference sequence). The CDR3 region has the DNA TGTGCCAGCAGCCCTAGACAGGTTAACACTGAAGCTTTCTTT. Protein product: CASSPRQVNTEAFF.

The table lists this clonotype with many counts. J is TRBJ2-7 and V is TRBV30; no reliable D call. Germline CDR1 is GTSNPN and CDR2 is SVGIG (reference sequence). This CDR3 is 12 amino acids long. V lost 5 bases to trimming and J lost 0 bases, with 8 bases between them. The CDR3 region has the DNA TGTGCCTGGGGGATGCGCTCCTACGAGCAGTACTTC. Translating it yields CAWGMRSYEQYF.

This clonotype was counted ten times or more. The V gene is TRBV4-1, the J gene TRBJ1-2, with a possible D match to TRBD1 (5 bases). Germline values: CDR1 MGHRA, CDR2 YSYEKL. The CDR3 runs to 17 residues. Trimming took off 0 bases at V and 4 bases at J, with 18 bases between the two ends. CDR3 in DNA: TGCGCCAGCAGCCAAGATGGTGGGGGAACAGGCCGCTATGGCTACACCTTC. This sequence encodes CASSQDGGGTGRYGYTF.

This clonotype was counted a few times. The gene calls are TRBV14 and TRBJ2-2; no clear D. There are 16 residues in the CDR3. Trimming left V 3 bases short and J 3 bases short, with 14 bases between. Germline values: CDR1 SGHDN, CDR2 FVKESK. The CDR3 bases are TGTGCCAGCAGCCAGATTCACCGCCCGGACACCGGGGAGCTGTTTTTT. Amino acid sequence: CASSQIHRPDTGELFF. Full variable domain (remainder filled in from reference TRBV14 and TRBJ2-2): EAGVTQFPSHSVIEKGQTVTLRCDPISGHDNLYWYRRVMGKEIKFLLHFVKESKQDESGMPNNRFLAERTGGTYSTLKVQPAELEDSGVYFCASSQIHRPDTGELFFGEGSRLTVL.

This clonotype was observed many times. The chain employs TRBV21-1 and TRBJ1-2; the table names TRBD1, a call not compared with the DNA. TRBV21-1 is annotated as a pseudogene. CDR3 size: 16 residues. The CDR3 sequence: CASSKSQAPSLYGYTF. The CDR3, as DNA: TGTGCCAGCAGCAAAAGTCAGGCCCCGTCCCTCTATGGCTACACCTTC.

CDR3: CASSSTSGGSYNEQFF. CDR3 in DNA: TGTGCCAGCAGTTCAACTAGCGGCGGCTCCTACAATGAGCAGTTCTTC. The genes are TRBV6-1 and TRBJ2-1; 8 bases map to TRBD2. V gave up 5 bases and J gave up 0 bases; unmatched junction bases: 6. The germline V gene encodes CDR1 MNHNS and CDR2 SASEGT. The CDR3 extends over 16 amino acids.

There are many counts of this clonotype. V is TRBV20-1 and J is TRBJ1-5; D unclear. Germline V gene sequence: CDR1 DFQATT, CDR2 SNEGSKA (reference sequence). Trimming took 0 bases from V and 8 from J, leaving 14 bases between them. There are 14 residues in the CDR3. Here the CDR3 DNA reads TGCAGTGCTAGAGAGGCAATGGCGGGAAAGCCCCAGCATTTT. This gives the protein CSAREAMAGKPQHF.

This clonotype was detected many times. The rearrangement uses TRBV30 and TRBJ1-1; D uncertain. CDR3 size: 13 residues. Trimming pared 1 base from V and 3 bases from J, leaving 9 bases between. Germline V gene data show CDR1 as GTSNPN and CDR2 as SVGIG (reference sequence). CDR3 in DNA: TGTGCCTGGAGTGCACGGTTGGACACTGAAGCTTTCTTT. Translating gives CAWSARLDTEAFF.

Ten or more counts support this clonotype. The J gene is TRBJ1-2, the V gene TRBV7-2, with D unclear. V was shortened by 2 bases and J by 6 bases, with 7 bases between the two germline ends. The CDR3 consists of 12 residues. Germline V gene sequence: CDR1 SGHTA, CDR2 FQGNSA. CDR3 region: CASSLSVDGYTF. Written as DNA, the CDR3 is TGTGCCAGCAGCTTAAGTGTTGATGGCTACACCTTC. The variable domain in full, completed from reference TRBV7-2 and TRBJ1-2, reads GAGVSQSPSNKVTEKGKDVELRCDPISGHTALYWYRQSLGQGLEFLIYFQGNSAPDKSGLPSDRFSAERTGGSVSTLTIQRTQQEDSAVYLCASSLSVDGYTFGSGTRLTVV.

This clonotype has a count of ten or more. The chain combines TRBV27 with TRBJ1-6, with unresolved D. The germline V and J ends were trimmed by 3 bases and 6 bases, with 6 bases remaining between them. In germline, CDR1 is MNHEY, CDR2 SMNVEV (reference sequence). The CDR3 length is 13 residues. Here the CDR3 DNA reads TGTGCCAGCAGTTTGAGTACTAATTCACCCCTCCACTTT. It codes for CASSLSTNSPLHF.

This clonotype occurred a few times. The CDR3 sequence: CASSQPQYGELFF. CDR3 bases: TGCGCCAGCAGCCAACCCCAATACGGGGAGCTGTTTTTT. V gene TRBV4-3 combines with J gene TRBJ2-2, with D unclear. Trimming removed 2 bases from V and 7 bases from J, with 8 bases in between. The germline V gene encodes CDR1 LGHNA and CDR2 YSLEER. CDR3 length: 13 residues.

Note on this clonotype: At one of its ends the junction is not consistent with the germline gene, which may arise from a read error. In DNA form, the CDR3 reads TGTGCCAACAGCTTGTACGGGATTGGGCATGGCTACACCTTC. The encoded protein is CANSLYGIGHGYTF. The chain employs TRBV5-4 and TRBJ1-2; no definite D call. CDR1 and CDR2 from the germline V gene are SGHNT and YYREEE (reference sequence). The length of the CDR3 is 14 residues.

The chain carries TRBV4-1 and TRBJ1-5, with D possibly TRBD1 on 6 matching bases. The germline V and J ends were trimmed by 5 bases and 7 bases, with 12 bases remaining between them. Germline values: CDR1 MGHRA, CDR2 YSYEKL. There are 13 residues in the CDR3. CDR3 amino acids: CASSNGGGQPQHF. In nucleotides, the CDR3 is TGCGCCAGCAGCAATGGGGGGGGCCAGCCCCAGCATTTT.